This TCR beta chain was observed in a study of blood T cell repertoires in COVID-19. Study context: Specimens from acute and convalescent COVID-19 originated in the United States, Italy and Spain. PBMCs, B-cell-depleted T cells, or T cells were the source of the cDNA or gDNA that made up the material.

Trimming cost V 5 bases and J 3 bases, with 8 bases left between them. The CDR3 extends over 13 amino acids. Per the germline V gene, CDR1 is SGHAT and CDR2 is FQNNGV. Per the original data handling: Estimation of nucleated cell counts relied on the amplification of reference gene primers. Method: immunoSEQ multiplex PCR; TCRdb's copy keeps in-frame clones and lacks some. That table supplies the V and J calls and clone size; D and trimming were determined from the DNA. The sample yields some 150,000 clones, 80% to 85% seen once. This TCR derives from a woman aged 55-70 years with acute or convalescent COVID-19. What was sequenced was peripheral blood. The chain joins TRBV11-2 to TRBJ1-5; D might be TRBD1 (5 bases). CDR3 sequence: CASSEDINQPQHF. In nucleotides, the CDR3 is TGTGCCAGCAGCGAGGACATCAATCAGCCCCAGCATTTT.